This T cell receptor beta chain stems from a study of CD8+ T cells in alopecia areata. CDR3 length equals 12 residues. Germline V gene sequence: CDR1 MRHNA, CDR2 SNTAGT. cDNA serving as the sequencing template came from extracted, reverse transcribed RNA. Profiled with immunoSEQ multiplex PCR; TCRdb holds only in-frame clones, not every one. The sample comprises about 200,000 clones, just over 55% of which are singletons, and 4.9% rests with the top ten. This clone showed up just a few times. The source of this sequence is a human donor in good health. Material for sequencing was CD8+ T cells sorted from blood. The gene calls are TRBV6-4 and TRBJ1-2; a weak D match, TRBD1 (6 bases). DNA for the CDR3: TGTGCTGCAGGGGATATGTACTATGGCTACACCTTC. Translating gives CAAGDMYYGYTF.